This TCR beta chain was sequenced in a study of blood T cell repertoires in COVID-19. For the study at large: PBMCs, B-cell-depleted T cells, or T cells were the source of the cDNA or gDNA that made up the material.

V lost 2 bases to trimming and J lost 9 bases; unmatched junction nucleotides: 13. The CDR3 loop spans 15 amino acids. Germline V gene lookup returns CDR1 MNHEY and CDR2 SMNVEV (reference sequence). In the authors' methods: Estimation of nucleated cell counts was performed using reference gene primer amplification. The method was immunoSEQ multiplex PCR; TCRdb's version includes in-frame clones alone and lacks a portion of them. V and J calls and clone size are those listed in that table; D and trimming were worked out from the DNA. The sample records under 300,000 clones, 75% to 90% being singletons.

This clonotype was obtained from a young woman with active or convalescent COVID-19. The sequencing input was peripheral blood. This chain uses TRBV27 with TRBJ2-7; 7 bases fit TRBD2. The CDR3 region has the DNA TGTGCCAGCAGTTTAAGAGACGGACCCTCGGGGGGGCAGTACTTC. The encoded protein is CASSLRDGPSGGQYF.